This entry features one T cell receptor beta chain sequence. Antigen specificity is unknown. TCRdb reprocessed the 5' RACE reads; each CDR3 protein has one entry and no DNA is given. This sample's table has over 200,000 distinct CDR3 sequences. The CDR3 has 14 residues. Germline loops: CDR1 SQVTM, CDR2 ANQGSEA. The data stem from a study of T cells expressing NK-cell markers. Study-level information: From sorted CD3+CD56+NKG2C+, CD3+CD56+NKG2C- and CD3+CD56-NKG2C+ T cells came the TCR beta repertoires. Whole-study findings and limits: Dominant NKG2C+ clonotypes accounted for roughly 1.0-8% of CD8+ T cells in 5 to 7 donors.

The receptor was isolated from a man between 18 and 35 years old in good health. The specimen was blood T cells: a sorted CD56 or NKG2C T cell subset, CD4+ or CD8+ T cells, or bulk PBMC T cells (not recorded which). This chain uses TRBV29-1 with TRBJ2-1; TCRdb calls TRBD2, which cannot be checked without DNA. The CDR3 loop reads CSVGEREASNEQFF.